Listed below are T cell receptor beta chains from one sample, sequenced in a study of CD8 T cells in ankylosing spondylitis. TCRdb fed the 5' RACE reads into MiXCR, producing one record per CDR3 protein. There are some 240,000 distinct CDR3 sequences in the sample; roughly 25% occur only once, and around 0.58% lies in the top ten. The sequencing sample was made of blood, either unsorted or a sorted T cell fraction (not recorded which). These receptor sequences come from a male donor with ankylosing spondylitis or in good health (not recorded which). Both conserved end residues are part of each CDR3. D genes are given only for firm matches. The size entry is marked missing in some rows and otherwise reads once, few, many or a size class.

d_call j_call clone_size v_call cdr3_aa cdr3_nt
- TRBJ2-1 - TRBV20-1 CSARGGTSSYNEQFF TGCAGTGCTAGAGGGGGGACGTCTTCCTACAATGAGCAGTTCTTC
TRBD1 TRBJ1-1 - TRBV6-6 CASSKQTDREAFF TGTGCCAGCAGTAAACAGACGGACAGGGAAGCTTTCTTT
- TRBJ1-1 many TRBV18 CASSPTDGGTEAFF TGTGCCAGCTCACCGACGGACGGGGGCACTGAAGCTTTCTTT
- TRBJ2-3 few TRBV7-9 CASSLGGDPQYF TGTGCCAGCAGCCTCGGGGGAGATCCCCAGTATTTT
- TRBJ1-2 many TRBV5-1 CASSLYWGSNYGYTF TGCGCCAGCAGCTTGTACTGGGGAAGTAACTATGGCTACACCTTC
TRBD2 TRBJ2-1 - TRBV7-2 CASSLGSGGMGRLF TGTGCCAGCAGCTTAGGTAGCGGGGGGATGGGTCGGCTCTTC
- TRBJ2-2 many TRBV7-6 CASSLLGAIGNTGELFF TGTGCCAGCAGCTTATTAGGGGCCATCGGGAACACCGGGGAGCTGTTTTTT
- TRBJ2-2 many TRBV4-2 CASSQVSGGPNTGELFF TGTGCCAGCAGCCAAGTGTCCGGGGGCCCGAACACCGGGGAGCTGTTTTTT
- TRBJ2-1 - TRBV20-1 CSAREARRSYNEQFF TGCAGTGCTAGAGAGGCTAGAAGGTCCTACAATGAGCAGTTCTTC
- TRBJ2-5 - TRBV15 CATSRDPAPPSRETQYF TGTGCCACCAGCAGAGATCCAGCCCCCCCCTCTCGGGAGACCCAGTACTTC
TRBD2 TRBJ2-7 - TRBV20-1 CSASASGASYEQYF TGCAGTGCTAGTGCGAGCGGGGCGTCCTACGAGCAGTACTTC
- TRBJ2-7 many TRBV30 CAWRPLGDEQYF TGTGCCTGGAGGCCTTTAGGGGACGAGCAGTACTTC
- TRBJ1-5 once TRBV6-5 CASSYGGASNQPQHF TGTGCCAGCAGTTACGGGGGGGCTAGCAATCAGCCCCAGCATTTT
TRBD2 TRBJ2-7 - TRBV29-1 CSAGGDVSYEQYF TGCAGCGCCGGGGGGGACGTCTCCTACGAGCAGTACTTC
- TRBJ2-3 many TRBV12-3/TRBV12-4 CASIGDQGKGTDTQYF TGTGCCAGCATTGGGGACCAGGGGAAGGGCACAGATACGCAGTATTTT
- TRBJ1-2 many TRBV20-1 CSASPPNVGIYGYTF TGCAGTGCTAGCCCCCCAAACGTGGGAATTTACGGCTACACCTTC
- TRBJ1-2 - TRBV12-3/TRBV12-4 CASSTLPNYGYTF TGTGCCAGCAGCACCCTTCCGAACTATGGCTACACCTTC
- TRBJ2-7 few TRBV12-3/TRBV12-4 CASSSLAYEQYF TGTGCCAGCAGCTCACTAGCCTACGAGCAGTACTTC